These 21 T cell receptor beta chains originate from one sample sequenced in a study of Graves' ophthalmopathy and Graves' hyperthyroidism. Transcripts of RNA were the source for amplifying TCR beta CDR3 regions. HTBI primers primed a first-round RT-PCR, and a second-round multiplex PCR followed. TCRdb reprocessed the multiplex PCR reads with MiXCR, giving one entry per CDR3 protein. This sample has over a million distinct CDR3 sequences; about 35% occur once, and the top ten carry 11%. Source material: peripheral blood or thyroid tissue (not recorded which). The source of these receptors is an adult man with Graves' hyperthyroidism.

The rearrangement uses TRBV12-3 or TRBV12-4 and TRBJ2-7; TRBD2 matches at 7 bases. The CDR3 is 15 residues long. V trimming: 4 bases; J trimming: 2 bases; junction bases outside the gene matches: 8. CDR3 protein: CASSWGRERPYEQYF. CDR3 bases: TGTGCCAGCAGTTGGGGGAGGGAGCGCCCCTACGAGCAGTACTTC.

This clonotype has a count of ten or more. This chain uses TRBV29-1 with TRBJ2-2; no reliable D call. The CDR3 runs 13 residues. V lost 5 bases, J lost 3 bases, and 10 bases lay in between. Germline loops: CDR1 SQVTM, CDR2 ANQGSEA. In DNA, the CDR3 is TGCAGCGTTTTCGTAGGAGACACCGGGGAGCTGTTTTTT. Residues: CSVFVGDTGELFF.

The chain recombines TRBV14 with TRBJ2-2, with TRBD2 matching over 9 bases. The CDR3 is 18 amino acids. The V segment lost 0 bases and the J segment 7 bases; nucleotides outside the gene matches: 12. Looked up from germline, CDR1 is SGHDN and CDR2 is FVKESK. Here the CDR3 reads CASSQDLKSGRRDGELFF. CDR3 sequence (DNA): TGTGCCAGCAGCCAAGATTTGAAGAGCGGGAGGAGGGACGGGGAGCTGTTTTTT.

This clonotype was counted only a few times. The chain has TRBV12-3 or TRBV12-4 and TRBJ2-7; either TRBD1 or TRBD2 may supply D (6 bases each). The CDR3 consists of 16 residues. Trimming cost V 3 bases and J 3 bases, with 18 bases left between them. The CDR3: CASSFGGRLVRYEQYF. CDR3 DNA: TGTGCCAGCAGTTTTGGGGGGCGCCTCGTCCGCTACGAGCAGTACTTC.

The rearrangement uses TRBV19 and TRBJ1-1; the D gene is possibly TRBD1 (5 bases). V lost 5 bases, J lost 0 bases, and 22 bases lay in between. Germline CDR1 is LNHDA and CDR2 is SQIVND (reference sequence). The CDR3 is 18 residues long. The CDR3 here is CASSWGGRFSILNTEAFF. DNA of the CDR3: TGTGCCAGTAGTTGGGGGGGGAGATTCTCAATATTGAACACTGAAGCTTTCTTT.

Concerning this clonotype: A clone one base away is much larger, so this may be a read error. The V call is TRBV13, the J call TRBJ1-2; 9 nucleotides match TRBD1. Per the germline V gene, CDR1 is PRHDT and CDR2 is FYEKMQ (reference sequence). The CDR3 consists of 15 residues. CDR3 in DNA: TGTGCCAGCAGTTTTACAGGGGGCGTTGTTGGTGGCCACACCTTC. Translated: CASSFTGGVVGGHTF. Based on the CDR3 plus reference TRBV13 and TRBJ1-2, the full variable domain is AAGVIQSPRHLIKEKRETATLKCYPIPRHDTVYWYQQGPGQDPQFLISFYEKMQSDKGSIPDRFSAQQFSDYHSELNMSSLELGDSALYFCASSFTGGVVGGHTFGSGTRLTVV.

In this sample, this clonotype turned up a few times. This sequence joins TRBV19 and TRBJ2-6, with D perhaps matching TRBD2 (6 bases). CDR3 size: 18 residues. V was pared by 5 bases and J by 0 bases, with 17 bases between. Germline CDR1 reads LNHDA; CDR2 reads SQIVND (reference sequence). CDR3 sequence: CASSPSGTQGSGANVLTF. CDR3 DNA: TGTGCCAGTAGTCCCTCGGGGACTCAGGGCTCTGGGGCCAACGTCCTGACTTTC.

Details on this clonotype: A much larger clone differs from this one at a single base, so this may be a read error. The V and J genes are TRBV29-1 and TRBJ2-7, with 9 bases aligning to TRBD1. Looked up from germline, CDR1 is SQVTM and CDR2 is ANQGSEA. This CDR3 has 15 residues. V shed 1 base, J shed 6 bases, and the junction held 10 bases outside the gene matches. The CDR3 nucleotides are TGCAGCGTTGAAGGGATGGGGACAGGGATCCGCGAGCAGTACTTC. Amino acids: CSVEGMGTGIREQYF.

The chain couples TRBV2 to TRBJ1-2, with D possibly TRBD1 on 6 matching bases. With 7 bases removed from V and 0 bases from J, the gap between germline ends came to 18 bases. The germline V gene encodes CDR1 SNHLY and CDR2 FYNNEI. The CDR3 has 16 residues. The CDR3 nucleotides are TGTGCCAGCACCCCAGCCGGGGGCGAGGCTAACTATGGCTACACCTTC. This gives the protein CASTPAGGEANYGYTF.

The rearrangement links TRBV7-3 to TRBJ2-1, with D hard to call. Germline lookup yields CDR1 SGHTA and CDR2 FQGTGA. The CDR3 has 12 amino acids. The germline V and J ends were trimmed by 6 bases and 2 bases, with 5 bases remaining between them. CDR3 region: CASRPTYNEQFF. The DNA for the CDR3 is TGTGCCAGCAGACCGACCTACAATGAGCAGTTCTTC.

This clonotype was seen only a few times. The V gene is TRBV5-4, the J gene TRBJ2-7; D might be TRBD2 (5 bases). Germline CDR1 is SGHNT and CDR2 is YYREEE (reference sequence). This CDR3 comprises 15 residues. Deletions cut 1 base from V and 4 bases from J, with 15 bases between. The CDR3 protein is CASSLIGDRLYEQYF. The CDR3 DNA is TGTGCCAGCAGCTTGATCGGGGATCGCTTGTACGAGCAGTACTTC.

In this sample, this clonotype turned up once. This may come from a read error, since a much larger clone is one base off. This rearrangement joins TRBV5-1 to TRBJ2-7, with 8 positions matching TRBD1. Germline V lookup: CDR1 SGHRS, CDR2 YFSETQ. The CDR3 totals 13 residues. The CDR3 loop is CVSSPGQGGKQYF. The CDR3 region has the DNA TGCGTCAGCAGCCCTGGACAGGGTGGAAAGCAGTACTTC.

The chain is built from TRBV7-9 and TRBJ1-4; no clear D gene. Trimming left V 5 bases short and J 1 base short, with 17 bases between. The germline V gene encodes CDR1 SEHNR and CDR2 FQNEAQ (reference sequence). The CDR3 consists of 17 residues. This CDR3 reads CASSLLQRELTNEKLFF. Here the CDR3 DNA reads TGTGCCAGCAGCCTATTACAGCGAGAACTAACTAATGAAAAACTGTTTTTT.

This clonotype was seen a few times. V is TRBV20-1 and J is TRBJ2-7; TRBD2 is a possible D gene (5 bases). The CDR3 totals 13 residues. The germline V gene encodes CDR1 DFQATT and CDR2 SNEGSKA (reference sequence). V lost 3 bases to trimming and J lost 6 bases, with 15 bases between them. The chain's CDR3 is CSASPSPAAEQYF. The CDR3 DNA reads TGCAGTGCTAGCCCTAGCCCTGCAGCCGAGCAGTACTTC.

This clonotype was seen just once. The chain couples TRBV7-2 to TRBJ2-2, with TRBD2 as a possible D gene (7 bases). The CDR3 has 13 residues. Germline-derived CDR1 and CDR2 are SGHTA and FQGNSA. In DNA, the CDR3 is TGTGCTACCAACGACGGGGGGCTAGGGGAGCTGTTTTTT. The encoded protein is CATNDGGLGELFF.

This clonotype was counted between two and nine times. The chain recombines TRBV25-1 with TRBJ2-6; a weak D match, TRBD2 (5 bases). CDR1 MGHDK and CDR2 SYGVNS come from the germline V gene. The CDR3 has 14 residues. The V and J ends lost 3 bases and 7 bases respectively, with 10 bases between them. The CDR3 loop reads CASSETNSANVLTF. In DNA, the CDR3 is TGTGCCAGCAGTGAGACTAATTCCGCCAACGTCCTGACTTTC.

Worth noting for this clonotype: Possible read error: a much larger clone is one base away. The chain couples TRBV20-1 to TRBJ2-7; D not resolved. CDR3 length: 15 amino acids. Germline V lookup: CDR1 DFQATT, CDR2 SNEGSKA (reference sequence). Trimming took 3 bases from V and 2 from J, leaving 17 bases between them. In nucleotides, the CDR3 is TGCAGTGCTAGTCTGTTCGACTCGAGACCCTACGAGCAGTACTTC. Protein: CSASLFDSRPYEQYF.

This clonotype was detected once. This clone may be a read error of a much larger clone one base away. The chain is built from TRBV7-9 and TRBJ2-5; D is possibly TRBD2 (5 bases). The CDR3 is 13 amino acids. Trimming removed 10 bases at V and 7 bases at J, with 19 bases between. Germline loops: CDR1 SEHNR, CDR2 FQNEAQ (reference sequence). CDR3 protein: CANSLGPGVTQYF. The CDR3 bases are TGTGCCAACAGTTTAGGACCCGGGGTGACCCAGTACTTC.

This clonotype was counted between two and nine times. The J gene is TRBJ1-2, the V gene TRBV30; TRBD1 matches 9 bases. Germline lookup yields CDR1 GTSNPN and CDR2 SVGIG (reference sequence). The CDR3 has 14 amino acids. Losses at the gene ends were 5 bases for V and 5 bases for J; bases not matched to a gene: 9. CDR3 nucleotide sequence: TGTGCCTGGGCACAGGGGGCTCTGGCTTATGGCTACACCTTC. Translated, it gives CAWAQGALAYGYTF. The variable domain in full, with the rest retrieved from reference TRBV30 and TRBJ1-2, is SQTIHQWPATLVQPVGSPLSLECTVEGTSNPNLYWYRQAAGRGLQLLFYSVGIGQISSEVPQNLSASRPQDRQFILSSKKLLLSDSGFYLCAWAQGALAYGYTFGSGTRLTVV.

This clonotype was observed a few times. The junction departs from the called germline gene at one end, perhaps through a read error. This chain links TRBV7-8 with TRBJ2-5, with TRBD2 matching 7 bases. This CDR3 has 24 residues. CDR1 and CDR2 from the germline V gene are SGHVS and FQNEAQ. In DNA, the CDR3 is TGTGCCAGCAGTCGGGGTTTCCGGGGGGTATCCACCCACAGCTCCTCAAGTGGACAAGAGACCCAGCACTTC. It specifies CASSRGFRGVSTHSSSSGQETQHF.

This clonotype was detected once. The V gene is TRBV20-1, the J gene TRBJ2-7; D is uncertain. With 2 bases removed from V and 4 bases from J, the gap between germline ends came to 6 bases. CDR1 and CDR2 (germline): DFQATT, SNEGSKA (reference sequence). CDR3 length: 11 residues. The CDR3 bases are TGCAGTGCTAGACCAGCTTACGAGCAGTACTTC. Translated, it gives CSARPAYEQYF.